These 20 T cell receptor beta chains were sequenced from one sample in a study of shared clonotypes between healthy human individuals. The data were produced by immunoSEQ multiplex PCR, yet TCRdb's version contains in-frame clones alone and is incomplete. The sample contains 2 million or so clones, 85% to 95% of which appear only once. Selected positively for CCR7 and CD45RO-negative, naive CD8 cells excluded terminally differentiated effector memory CD45RA+ cells. Sequenced input: naive CD8+ T cells sorted from blood. These TCRs come from a man aged 18 to 30 in good health.

This rearrangement joins TRBV5-6 to TRBJ2-1; D is unresolved. Looked up from germline, CDR1 is SGHDT and CDR2 is YYEEEE. Trimming removed 5 bases from V and 5 bases from J, with 11 bases in between. The CDR3 has 13 amino acids. The CDR3 spells CASSSDRNNEQFF. The DNA of the CDR3 is TGTGCCAGCAGTTCGGACCGTAACAATGAGCAGTTCTTC.

Only one count was recorded for this clone. This chain links TRBV27 with TRBJ1-2; 10 positions agree with TRBD1. Looked up from germline, CDR1 is MNHEY and CDR2 is SMNVEV (reference sequence). V was pared by 5 bases and J by 4 bases, with 4 bases of the junction left unmatched. The CDR3 is 14 amino acids. The CDR3 loop is CASSRGTGVYGYTF. CDR3 bases: TGTGCCAGCAGTAGGGGGACAGGGGTCTATGGCTACACCTTC.

CDR3 in DNA: TGTGCCAGCAGAGCCACCGGGACAGGGAGCTCCTACGAGCAGTACTTC. Its translation is CASRATGTGSSYEQYF. The V gene is TRBV2, the J gene TRBJ2-7; 9 positions match TRBD1. V shed 6 bases, J shed 0 bases, and the junction held 9 bases outside the gene matches. CDR1 and CDR2 from the germline V gene are SNHLY and FYNNEI. The length of the CDR3 is 16 residues.

The chain recombines TRBV28 with TRBJ1-1; a weak D match, TRBD1 (5 bases). Germline CDR1 reads MDHEN; CDR2 reads SYDVKM. Trimming removed 3 bases from V and 1 base from J, with 12 bases in between. The CDR3 runs to 15 residues. The CDR3: CASSLGRAPNTEAFF. The CDR3 bases are TGTGCCAGCAGTTTGGGCAGGGCACCGAACACTGAAGCTTTCTTT.

The CDR3 nucleotides are TGTGCCAGCAGCCCAGGACTAGCGGAGTACAATGAGCAGTTCTTC. It encodes CASSPGLAEYNEQFF. The chain employs TRBV13 and TRBJ2-1, with 10 bases aligning to TRBD2. The trim removed 5 bases at V and 4 bases at J, leaving 5 bases unmatched. The CDR3 has 15 residues. Germline-derived CDR1 and CDR2 are PRHDT and FYEKMQ (reference sequence).

This chain links TRBV19 with TRBJ1-6; the D is unclear. Trimming removed 3 bases at V and 7 bases at J, with 10 bases between. Germline assignment: CDR1 LNHDA and CDR2 SQIVND (reference sequence). This CDR3 contains 14 residues. This CDR3 is CASSMETENSPLHF. The CDR3 nucleotides read TGTGCCAGTAGTATGGAAACAGAGAATTCACCCCTCCACTTT.

This chain joins TRBV6-1 and TRBJ2-7; the D gene could be TRBD1 or TRBD2 (6 bases each). Germline V gives CDR1 MNHNS, CDR2 SASEGT. This CDR3 is built from 13 residues. The V and J ends lost 6 bases and 2 bases respectively, with 11 bases between them. CDR3: CASRGGGTYEQYF. CDR3 nucleotides: TGTGCCAGCAGGGGGGGCGGCACCTACGAGCAGTACTTC.

The CDR3 DNA follows: TGTGCCAGCAGATTCCCGACTAGCGGGGGGGCCGGTCGTTACGAGCAGTACTTC. It is translated as CASRFPTSGGAGRYEQYF. The genes are TRBV28 and TRBJ2-7; 14 bases agree with TRBD2. From germline, CDR1 is MDHEN and CDR2 SYDVKM. J gave up 4 bases and V 6 bases, and 14 bases lay outside the gene matches. This CDR3 has 18 amino acids.

This clone was observed once. This chain joins TRBV6-1 and TRBJ2-3; 8 nucleotides align to TRBD2. This CDR3 comprises 16 residues. Germline-derived CDR1 and CDR2 are MNHNS and SASEGT. V shed 2 bases, J shed 2 bases, and the junction held 6 bases outside the gene matches. CDR3 loop: CASSEIDSGDTDTQYF. The CDR3 region has the DNA TGTGCCAGCAGTGAAATAGATAGCGGGGACACAGATACGCAGTATTTT.

A few counts support this clone. The chain combines TRBV6-5 with TRBJ2-7; D not resolved. CDR3 length equals 15 residues. Germline V gene lookup returns CDR1 MNHEY and CDR2 SVGAGI. Trimming pared 0 bases from V and 0 bases from J, leaving 9 bases between. The CDR3 reads CASSYSSLGSYEQYF. As DNA, the CDR3 is TGTGCCAGCAGTTACTCGTCCTTGGGCTCCTACGAGCAGTACTTC.

The rearrangement joins TRBV7-9 to TRBJ2-7; D perhaps matches TRBD2 (5 bases). The CDR3 is made up of 15 amino acids. The germline CDR1 and CDR2 sequences are SEHNR and FQNEAQ (reference sequence). Trimming took off 1 base at V and 3 bases at J, with 13 bases between the two ends. The CDR3 bases are TGTGCCAGCAGCTTAGGGAGGACGCCTGGCTACGAGCAGTACTTC. This translates into CASSLGRTPGYEQYF. The entire variable domain, with the rest obtained from reference TRBV7-9 and TRBJ2-7, is as follows: DTGVSQNPRHKITKRGQNVTFRCDPISEHNRLYWYRQTLGQGPEFLTYFQNEAQLEKSRLLSDRFSAERPKGSFSTLEIQRTEQGDSAMYLCASSLGRTPGYEQYFGPGTRLTVT.

In this sample, this clone turned up once. V usage is TRBV27 and J usage is TRBJ2-1; maybe TRBD2 (6 bases). V was clipped by 4 bases and J by 4 bases, with 8 bases between them. Germline V gives CDR1 MNHEY, CDR2 SMNVEV (reference sequence). The CDR3 runs to 13 residues. For the CDR3, the DNA is TGTGCCAGCAGTTCGGGGGAATACAATGAGCAGTTCTTC. It specifies CASSSGEYNEQFF.

The chain links TRBV4-3 to TRBJ2-1; 10 positions agree with TRBD2. After removal of 0 bases from V and 12 bases from J, the junction contained 8 bases not matched to a gene. The CDR3 runs to 15 residues. The germline CDR1 and CDR2 sequences are LGHNA and YSLEER. CDR3 sequence reads: CASSQERTSGLVQFF. The CDR3 DNA is TGCGCCAGCAGCCAAGAGAGGACTAGCGGTCTTGTGCAGTTCTTC.

The rearrangement links TRBV21-1 to TRBJ1-5; TRBD1, as called in the table, went unchecked against the DNA. TRBV21-1 is marked as a pseudogene. The CDR3 sequence is 15 residues long. CDR3 coding DNA: TGTGCCAGACCCCCGATACCCCAGGGATATCAGCCCCAGCATTTT. This translates into CARPPIPQGYQPQHF.

This clone showed up just once. This chain links TRBV19 with TRBJ1-2; D is undetermined. Germline CDR1 LNHDA, CDR2 SQIVND (reference sequence). The CDR3 spans 14 residues. V lost 1 base to trimming and J lost 6 bases, with 12 bases between them. CDR3 protein: CASSIVAGSDGYTF. The DNA of the CDR3 is TGTGCCAGTAGTATAGTGGCCGGGTCCGATGGCTACACCTTC.

In its sample, this clone was seen once. The J gene is TRBJ2-7, the V gene TRBV7-9; D is possibly TRBD2 (5 bases). Germline V lookup: CDR1 SEHNR, CDR2 FQNEAQ (reference sequence). The V end was cut by 8 bases, the J end by 9 bases, with 11 bases between. The CDR3 has 10 amino acids. DNA for the CDR3: TGTGCCAGCGCCGGGGTGGGGCAGTACTTC. Translation gives CASAGVGQYF.

The chain is built from TRBV5-6 and TRBJ1-2; D is unclear. Per germline, CDR1 SGHDT and CDR2 YYEEEE. The V end lost 4 bases, the J end lost 2 bases, and 9 bases lay between the germline ends. The CDR3 spans 13 residues. This chain's CDR3 is CASSPGYNYGYTF. In nucleotides, the CDR3 is TGTGCCAGCAGCCCCGGATACAACTATGGCTACACCTTC.

The genes are TRBV19 and TRBJ1-5; D is possibly TRBD1 (6 bases). V was shortened by 1 base and J by 0 bases, with 16 bases between the two germline ends. The germline V gene encodes CDR1 LNHDA and CDR2 SQIVND (reference sequence). CDR3 length: 18 amino acids. The CDR3 region is CASSIVQGEGYSNQPQHF. CDR3 nucleotide sequence: TGTGCCAGTAGTATAGTACAGGGAGAAGGATATAGCAATCAGCCCCAGCATTTT.

The J gene is TRBJ1-1, the V gene TRBV7-6, with D hard to call. CDR3 size: 16 residues. Germline CDR1 is SGHVS and CDR2 is FNYEAQ. The V end was cut by 0 bases, the J end by 4 bases, with 15 bases between. The CDR3 DNA is TGTGCCAGCAGCTTAGCGCTTGGAGGTACGAGCACTGAAGCTTTCTTT. It specifies CASSLALGGTSTEAFF.

This clone was seen once. The chain is built from TRBV21-1 and TRBJ2-5; no DNA check was done on the table's D call, TRBD2. TRBV21-1 is deemed a pseudogene. The CDR3 consists of 19 residues. The CDR3 loop is CASSKALGLAGAHAETQYF. Here the CDR3 DNA reads TGTGCCAGCAGCAAAGCGCTGGGACTAGCGGGAGCGCATGCAGAGACCCAGTACTTC.